The 14 T cell receptor beta chains below come from one sample, sequenced in a study of blood T cell repertoires in COVID-19. Data came from immunoSEQ multiplex PCR; TCRdb stores just in-frame clones and leaves some out. The sample shows 200,000 or so clones, approximately 90% of them seen only once. The specimen was peripheral blood. The origin of the receptors is a woman aged 40-49 years who had recovered from COVID-19.

The genes are TRBV6-5 and TRBJ1-2; D call uncertain. The germline V and J ends were trimmed by 6 bases and 2 bases, with 16 bases remaining between them. The CDR3 spans 15 residues. Germline loops: CDR1 MNHEY, CDR2 SVGAGI. CDR3 nucleotides: TGTGCCAGCAGACGAACAGTGGGAGAAAACTATGGCTACACCTTC. Translation gives CASRRTVGENYGYTF.

This rearrangement joins TRBV6-1 to TRBJ2-1; the match to TRBD2 covers 7 bases. The CDR3 length is 15 residues. The germline gives CDR1 MNHNS, CDR2 SASEGT. J lost 3 bases, V lost 2 bases, and 4 bases had no gene match. In nucleotides, the CDR3 is TGTGCCAGCAGTGAATGGCGGGAGAGCTACAATGAGCAGTTCTTC. Protein: CASSEWRESYNEQFF.

The V call is TRBV3-1 (or the pseudogene TRBV3-2), the J call TRBJ1-4; TRBD1 matches 7 bases. V shed 5 bases, J shed 4 bases, and the junction held 10 bases outside the gene matches. This CDR3 has 16 amino acids. Germline lookup yields CDR1 LGHDT and CDR2 YNNKEL (reference sequence). The CDR3 spells CASSLHRQGDNEKLFF. CDR3 coding DNA: TGTGCCAGCAGCTTGCACCGACAGGGAGATAATGAAAAACTGTTTTTT.

The chain employs TRBV7-9 and TRBJ1-5; the match to TRBD1 covers 7 bases. The germline CDR1 and CDR2 sequences are SEHNR and FQNEAQ (reference sequence). Losses at the gene ends were 5 bases for V and 6 bases for J; bases not matched to a gene: 4. CDR3 length: 13 residues. For the CDR3, the DNA is TGTGCCAGCAGCCTACGGGACAGTCAGCCCCAGCATTTT. Amino acids: CASSLRDSQPQHF.

This sequence joins TRBV19 and TRBJ1-5; the D gene is possibly TRBD1 (6 bases). Per germline, CDR1 LNHDA and CDR2 SQIVND (reference sequence). Deletions cut 3 bases from V and 1 base from J, with 13 bases between. The CDR3 consists of 16 residues. The CDR3 DNA sequence: TGTGCCAGTAGTATGAGACGGCAGGGGAGCAATCAGCCCCAGCATTTT. Amino acid sequence: CASSMRRQGSNQPQHF.

The CDR3 reads CASSLSLSETQYF. DNA of the CDR3: TGTGCCAGCAGCTTATCTCTATCCGAGACCCAGTACTTC. The gene calls are TRBV7-6 and TRBJ2-5; D not resolved. From germline, CDR1 is SGHVS and CDR2 FNYEAQ. Deletions cut 2 bases from V and 5 bases from J, with 9 bases between. The CDR3 totals 13 residues.

This chain uses TRBV12-3 or TRBV12-4 with TRBJ2-7; D uncertain. This CDR3 is 11 amino acids long. V was cut by 4 bases and J by 3 bases, with 4 bases left in between. The CDR3 DNA sequence: TGTGCCAGCAGTTACAACTACGAGCAGTACTTC. It codes for CASSYNYEQYF.

J is TRBJ2-5 and V is TRBV4-2; no definite D call. V lost 1 base, J lost 0 bases, and 6 bases lay in between. The V gene's germline CDR1 is LGHNA and CDR2 YNFKEQ. The CDR3 covers 14 residues. The CDR3 nucleotides read TGTGCCAGCAGCCAAGCTCTTTACCAAGAGACCCAGTACTTC. Amino acid sequence: CASSQALYQETQYF.

This rearrangement joins TRBV10-3 to TRBJ1-5; D unresolved. Trimming took 3 bases from V and 1 from J, leaving 7 bases between them. Germline V CDR1 and CDR2: ENHRY, SYGVKD. The length of the CDR3 is 14 residues. The CDR3 nucleotides read TGTGCCATCAGTGATGCAGGCAGCAATCAGCCCCAGCATTTT. This codes for CAISDAGSNQPQHF.

The rearrangement links TRBV7-9 to TRBJ1-1; TRBD1 matches 8 bases. The J segment lost 8 bases and the V segment lost 0 bases, leaving 2 bases of the junction unmatched. The CDR3 runs to 13 residues. Germline V gene data show CDR1 as SEHNR and CDR2 as FQNEAQ (reference sequence). The CDR3 DNA reads TGTGCCAGCAGCTTAGCAGGACAGGGAGAAGCTTTCTTT. This encodes CASSLAGQGEAFF.

Remarks on this clone: The same CDR3 arises from other DNA sequences in this sample as well. The CDR3 here is CASSLGQNYGYTF. CDR3 nucleotide sequence: TGTGCCAGCAGCTTGGGACAGAACTATGGCTACACCTTC. The rearrangement joins TRBV28 to TRBJ1-2; 7 bases fit TRBD1. V lost 6 bases to trimming and J lost 2 bases; unmatched junction nucleotides: 3. Germline V gene sequence: CDR1 MDHEN, CDR2 SYDVKM. The CDR3 runs to 13 residues.

CDR3 in DNA: TGTGCCAGCAGCTTATTAGGCGGGAGGGCCGGTAAAGAGCAGTACTTC. It is translated as CASSLLGGRAGKEQYF. The chain links TRBV11-2 to TRBJ2-7; 9 positions agree with TRBD2. The CDR3 has 16 amino acids. V was clipped by 2 bases and J by 7 bases; unmatched bases: 12. Per the germline V gene, CDR1 is SGHAT and CDR2 is FQNNGV.

The gene calls are TRBV6-5 and TRBJ1-1; D unresolved. Germline V gives CDR1 MNHEY, CDR2 SVGAGI. The CDR3 is made up of 14 amino acids. V was pared by 3 bases and J by 1 base, with 9 bases between. The CDR3 region has the DNA TGTGCCAGCAGTTATGAGGGAAGGAACACTGAAGCTTTCTTT. Translated: CASSYEGRNTEAFF.

This chain joins TRBV29-1 and TRBJ2-5; 13 bases are a match to TRBD2. V gave up 4 bases and J gave up 4 bases; unmatched junction bases: 6. This CDR3 region has 15 residues. The V gene's germline CDR1 is SQVTM and CDR2 ANQGSEA. CDR3 sequence: CSVVRLAGGGETQYF. As DNA, the CDR3 is TGCAGCGTTGTTCGACTAGCGGGAGGAGGAGAGACCCAGTACTTC.